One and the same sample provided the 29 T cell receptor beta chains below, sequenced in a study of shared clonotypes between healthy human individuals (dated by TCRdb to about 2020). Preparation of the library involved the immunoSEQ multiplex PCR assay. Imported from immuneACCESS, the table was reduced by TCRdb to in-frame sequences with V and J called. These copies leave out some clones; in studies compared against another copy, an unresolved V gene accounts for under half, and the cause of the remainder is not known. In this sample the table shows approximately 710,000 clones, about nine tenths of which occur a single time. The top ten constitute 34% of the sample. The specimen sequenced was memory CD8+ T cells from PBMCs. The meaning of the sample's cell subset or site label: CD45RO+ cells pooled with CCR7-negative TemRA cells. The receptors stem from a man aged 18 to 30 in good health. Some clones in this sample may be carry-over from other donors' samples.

The CDR3, as DNA: TGCAGCGTGGTTGTTTGGGCGGGTGGCTACACCTTC. This translates into CSVVVWAGGYTF. The chain joins TRBV29-1 to TRBJ1-2, with D unclear. The CDR3 is 12 amino acids. The V end was cut by 6 bases, the J end by 7 bases, with 15 bases between. Per germline, CDR1 SQVTM and CDR2 ANQGSEA.

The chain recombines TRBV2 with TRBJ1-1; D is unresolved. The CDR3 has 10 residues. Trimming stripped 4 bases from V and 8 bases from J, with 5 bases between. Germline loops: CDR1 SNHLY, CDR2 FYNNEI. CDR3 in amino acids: CASSGGEAFF. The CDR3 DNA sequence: TGTGCCAGCAGTGGCGGGGAAGCTTTCTTT.

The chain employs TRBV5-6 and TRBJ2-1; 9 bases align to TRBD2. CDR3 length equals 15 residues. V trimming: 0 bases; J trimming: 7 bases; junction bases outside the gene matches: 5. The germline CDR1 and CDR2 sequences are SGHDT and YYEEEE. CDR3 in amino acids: CASSLGTSAWNEQFF. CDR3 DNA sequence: TGTGCCAGCAGCTTGGGGACTAGCGCCTGGAATGAGCAGTTCTTC.

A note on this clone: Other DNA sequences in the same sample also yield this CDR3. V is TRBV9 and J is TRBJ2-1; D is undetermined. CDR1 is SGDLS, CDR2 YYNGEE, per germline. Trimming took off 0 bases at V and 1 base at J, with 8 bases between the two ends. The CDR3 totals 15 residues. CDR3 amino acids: CASSVGLGSYNEQFF. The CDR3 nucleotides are TGTGCCAGCAGCGTAGGGCTGGGGTCCTACAATGAGCAGTTCTTC.

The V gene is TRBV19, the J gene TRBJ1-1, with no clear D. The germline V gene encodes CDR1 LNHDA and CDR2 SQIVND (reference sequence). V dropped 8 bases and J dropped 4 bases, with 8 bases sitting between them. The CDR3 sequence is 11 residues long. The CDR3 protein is CASWTGTEAFF. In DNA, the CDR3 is TGTGCCAGTTGGACGGGCACTGAAGCTTTCTTT.

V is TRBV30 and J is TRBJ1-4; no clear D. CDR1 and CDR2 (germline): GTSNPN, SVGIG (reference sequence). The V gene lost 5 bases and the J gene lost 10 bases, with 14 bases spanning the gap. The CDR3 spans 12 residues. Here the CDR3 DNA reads TGTGCCTGGGCTATCAAAGGTCGAAAACTGTTTTTT. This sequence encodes CAWAIKGRKLFF.

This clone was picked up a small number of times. The CDR3 is CASSTRLAGVGTDTQYF. CDR3 DNA: TGTGCCAGCAGCACCAGACTAGCGGGAGTCGGTACAGATACGCAGTATTTT. The gene calls are TRBV11-2 and TRBJ2-3, with 12 bases that match TRBD2. Germline V gene lookup returns CDR1 SGHAT and CDR2 FQNNGV. This CDR3 comprises 17 residues. V lost 5 bases to trimming and J lost 3 bases; unmatched junction nucleotides: 9. Combining the CDR3 with reference TRBV11-2 and TRBJ2-3 gives the whole variable domain EAGVAQSPRYKIIEKRQSVAFWCNPISGHATLYWYQQILGQGPKLLIQFQNNGVVDDSQLPKDRFSAERLKGVDSTLKIQPAKLEDSAVYLCASSTRLAGVGTDTQYFGPGTRLTVL.

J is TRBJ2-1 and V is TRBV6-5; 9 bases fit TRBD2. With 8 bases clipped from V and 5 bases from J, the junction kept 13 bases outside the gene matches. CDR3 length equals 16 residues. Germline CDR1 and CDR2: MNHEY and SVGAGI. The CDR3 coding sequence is TGTGCCAGCCGTTGGTTTAGCGGGAGTGAGGACAATGAGCAGTTCTTC. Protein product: CASRWFSGSEDNEQFF.

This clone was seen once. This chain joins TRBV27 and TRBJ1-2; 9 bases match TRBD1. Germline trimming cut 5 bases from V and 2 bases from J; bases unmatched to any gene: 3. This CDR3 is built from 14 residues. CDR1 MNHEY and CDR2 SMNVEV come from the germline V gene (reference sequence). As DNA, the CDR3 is TGTGCCAGCAGTATAGGACAGGGGAACTATGGCTACACCTTC. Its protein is CASSIGQGNYGYTF.

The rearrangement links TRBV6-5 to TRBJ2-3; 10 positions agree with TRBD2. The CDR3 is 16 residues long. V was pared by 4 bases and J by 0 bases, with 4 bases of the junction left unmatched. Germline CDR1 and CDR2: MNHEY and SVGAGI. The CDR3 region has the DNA TGTGCCAGCAGTTTTCTAGCGGGAGTTAGCACAGATACGCAGTATTTT. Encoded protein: CASSFLAGVSTDTQYF.

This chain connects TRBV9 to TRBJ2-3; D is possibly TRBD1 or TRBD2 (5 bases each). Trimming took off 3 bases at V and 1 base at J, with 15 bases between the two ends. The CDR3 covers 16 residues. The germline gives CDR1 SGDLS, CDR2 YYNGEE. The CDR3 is CASSDSLQGGTDTQYF. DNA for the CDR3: TGTGCCAGCAGCGACAGTTTGCAGGGAGGCACAGATACGCAGTATTTT.

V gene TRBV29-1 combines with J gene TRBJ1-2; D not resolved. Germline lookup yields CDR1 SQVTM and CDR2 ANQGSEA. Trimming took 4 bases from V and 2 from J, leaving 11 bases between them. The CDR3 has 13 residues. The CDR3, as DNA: TGCAGCGTTGTAGGCCAGACCAACTATGGCTACACCTTC. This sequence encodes CSVVGQTNYGYTF.

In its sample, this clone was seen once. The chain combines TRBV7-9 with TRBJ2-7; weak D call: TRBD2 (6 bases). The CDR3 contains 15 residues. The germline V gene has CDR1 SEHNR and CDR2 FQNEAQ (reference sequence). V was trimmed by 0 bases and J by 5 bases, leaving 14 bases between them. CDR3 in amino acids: CASSLAYAGTHEQYF. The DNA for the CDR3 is TGTGCCAGCAGCTTAGCGTATGCGGGAACCCACGAGCAGTACTTC.

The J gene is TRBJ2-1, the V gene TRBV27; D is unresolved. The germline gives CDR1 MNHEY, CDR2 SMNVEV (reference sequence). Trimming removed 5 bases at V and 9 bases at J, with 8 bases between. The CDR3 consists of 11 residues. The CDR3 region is CASSKWGEQFF. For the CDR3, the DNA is TGTGCCAGCAGTAAGTGGGGTGAGCAGTTCTTC.

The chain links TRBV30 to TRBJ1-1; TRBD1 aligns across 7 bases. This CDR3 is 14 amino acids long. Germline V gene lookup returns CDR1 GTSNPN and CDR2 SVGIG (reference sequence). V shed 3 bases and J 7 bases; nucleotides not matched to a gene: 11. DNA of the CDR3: TGTGCCTGGAGCGGAGACAGGGAGAACGATGAAGCTTTCTTT. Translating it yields CAWSGDRENDEAFF.

CDR3 sequence: CASSLRDWEETQYF. As DNA, the CDR3 is TGTGCCAGCTCGTTGAGGGATTGGGAAGAGACCCAGTACTTC. The chain joins TRBV18 to TRBJ2-5; the D gene is possibly TRBD2 (5 bases). Trimming stripped 6 bases from V and 3 bases from J, with 14 bases between. Germline CDR1 reads KGHSH; CDR2 reads LQKENI. The CDR3 runs to 14 residues.

CDR3 loop: CASYGSSSIEQFF. CDR3 nucleotide sequence: TGTGCCAGCTATGGATCAAGTAGTATTGAGCAGTTCTTC. The gene calls are TRBV27 and TRBJ2-1; D gene uncertain. Trimming left V 8 bases short and J 9 bases short, with 17 bases between. The CDR3 has 13 residues. The germline CDR1 and CDR2 sequences are MNHEY and SMNVEV (reference sequence).

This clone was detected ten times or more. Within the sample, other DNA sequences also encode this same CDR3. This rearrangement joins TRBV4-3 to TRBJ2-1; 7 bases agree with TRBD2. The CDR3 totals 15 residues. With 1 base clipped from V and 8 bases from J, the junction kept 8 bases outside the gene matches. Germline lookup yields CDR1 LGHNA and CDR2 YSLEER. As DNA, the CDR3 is TGCGCCAGCAGCCAAGGACTAGCCCCGGGGCATGAGCAGTTCTTC. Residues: CASSQGLAPGHEQFF.

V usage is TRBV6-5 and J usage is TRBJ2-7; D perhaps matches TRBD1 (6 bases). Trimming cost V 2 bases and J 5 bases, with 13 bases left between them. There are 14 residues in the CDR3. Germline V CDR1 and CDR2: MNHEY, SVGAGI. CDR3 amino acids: CASSYRAGVDEQYF. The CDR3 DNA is TGTGCCAGCAGTTACCGGGCAGGGGTCGACGAGCAGTACTTC.

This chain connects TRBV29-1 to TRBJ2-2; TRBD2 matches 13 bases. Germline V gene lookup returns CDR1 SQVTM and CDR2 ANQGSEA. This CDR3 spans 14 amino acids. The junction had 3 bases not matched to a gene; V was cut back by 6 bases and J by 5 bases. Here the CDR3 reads CSVWGLAGTGELFF. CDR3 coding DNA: TGCAGCGTGTGGGGACTAGCGGGAACCGGGGAGCTGTTTTTT.

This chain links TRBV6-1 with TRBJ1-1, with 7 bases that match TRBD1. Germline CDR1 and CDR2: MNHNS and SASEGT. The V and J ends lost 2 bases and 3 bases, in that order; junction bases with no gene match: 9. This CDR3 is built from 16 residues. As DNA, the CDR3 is TGTGCCAGCAGTGAAATAAGACAGGGAGGTGACACTGAAGCTTTCTTT. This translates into CASSEIRQGGDTEAFF.

DNA of the CDR3: TGCAGTGCTAGTAGGGGCCAGTACTTC. Protein product: CSASRGQYF. V and J are TRBV20-1 and TRBJ2-5; the D gene is possibly TRBD1 (5 bases). The CDR3 length is 9 residues. V was trimmed by 3 bases and J by 10 bases, leaving 6 bases between them. The germline V gene encodes CDR1 DFQATT and CDR2 SNEGSKA (reference sequence).

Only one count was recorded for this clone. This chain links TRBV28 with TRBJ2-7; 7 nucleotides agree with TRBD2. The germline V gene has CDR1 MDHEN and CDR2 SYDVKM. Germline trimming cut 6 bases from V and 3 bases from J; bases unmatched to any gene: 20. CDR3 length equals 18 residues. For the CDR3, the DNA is TGTGCCAGCAGCCGCTTGGCTAGCGGACAACTTACAAGCTACGAGCAGTACTTC. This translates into CASSRLASGQLTSYEQYF.

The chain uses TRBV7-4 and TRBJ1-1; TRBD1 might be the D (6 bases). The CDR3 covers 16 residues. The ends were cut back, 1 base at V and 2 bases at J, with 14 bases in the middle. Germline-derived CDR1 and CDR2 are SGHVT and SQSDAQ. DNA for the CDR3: TGTGCCAGCAGCTTAGAACGCGGGGGCAGAAACACTGAAGCTTTCTTT. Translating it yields CASSLERGGRNTEAFF.

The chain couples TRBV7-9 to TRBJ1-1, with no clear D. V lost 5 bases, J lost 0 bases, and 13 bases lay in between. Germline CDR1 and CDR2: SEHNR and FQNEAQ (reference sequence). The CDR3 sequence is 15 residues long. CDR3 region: CASSLPRSVNTEAFF. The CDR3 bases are TGTGCCAGCAGCCTCCCCCGGTCTGTGAACACTGAAGCTTTCTTT. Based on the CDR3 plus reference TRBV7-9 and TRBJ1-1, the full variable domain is DTGVSQNPRHKITKRGQNVTFRCDPISEHNRLYWYRQTLGQGPEFLTYFQNEAQLEKSRLLSDRFSAERPKGSFSTLEIQRTEQGDSAMYLCASSLPRSVNTEAFFGQGTRLTVV.

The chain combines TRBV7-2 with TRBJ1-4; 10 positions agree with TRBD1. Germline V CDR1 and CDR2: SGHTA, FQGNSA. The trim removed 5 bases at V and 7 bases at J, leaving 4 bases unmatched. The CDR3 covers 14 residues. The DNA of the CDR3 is TGTGCCAGCAGCAGACAGGGGGCTTCTGAAAAACTGTTTTTT. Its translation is CASSRQGASEKLFF.

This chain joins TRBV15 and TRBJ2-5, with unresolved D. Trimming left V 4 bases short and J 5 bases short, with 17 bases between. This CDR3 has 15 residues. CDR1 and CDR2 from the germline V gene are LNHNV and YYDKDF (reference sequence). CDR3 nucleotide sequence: TGTGCCACCAGCAAATCCAGACAAGCGAGGGAGACCCAGTACTTC. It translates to CATSKSRQARETQYF.

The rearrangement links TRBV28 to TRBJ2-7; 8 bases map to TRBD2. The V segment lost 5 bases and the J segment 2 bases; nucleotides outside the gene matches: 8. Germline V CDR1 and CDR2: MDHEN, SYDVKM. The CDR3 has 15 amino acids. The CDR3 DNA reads TGTGCCAGCAGTACCCAACCGGGACTAGCCTACGAGCAGTACTTC. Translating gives CASSTQPGLAYEQYF.

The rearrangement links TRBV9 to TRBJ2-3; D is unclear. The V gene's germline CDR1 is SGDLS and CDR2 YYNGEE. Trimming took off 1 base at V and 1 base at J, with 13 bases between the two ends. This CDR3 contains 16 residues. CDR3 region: CASSVTGALGTDTQYF. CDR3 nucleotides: TGTGCCAGCAGCGTAACTGGTGCCCTGGGCACAGATACGCAGTATTTT.